These 27 T cell receptor beta chains were sequenced from one sample in a study of T cell repertoires in ileal Crohn's disease. The table came from immunoSEQ multiplex PCR; TCRdb's copy has only in-frame clones and leaves some out. The sample has 15,000 or so clones, about 93% seen once. The source material was ileal tissue. These receptors were taken from an adult with Crohn's disease.

This chain joins TRBV6-6 and TRBJ1-1, with 8 bases identical to TRBD1. The CDR3 totals 14 residues. Germline CDR1 reads MNHNY; CDR2 reads SVGAGI (reference sequence). Trimming at V came to 6 bases and at J to 6 bases, leaving 9 bases not matched to a gene. CDR3 coding DNA: TGTGCCAGCAGGTCCCCAGGGGGCGTAGCTGAAGCTTTCTTT. This gives the protein CASRSPGGVAEAFF.

This sequence joins TRBV15 and TRBJ2-1; maybe TRBD1 (5 bases). The V gene lost 2 bases and the J gene lost 5 bases, with 10 bases spanning the gap. Germline assignment: CDR1 LNHNV and CDR2 YYDKDF (reference sequence). The CDR3 consists of 14 residues. CDR3 sequence reads: CATSRYLGDNEQFF. The CDR3 DNA follows: TGTGCCACCAGCAGATATCTAGGGGACAATGAGCAGTTCTTC.

The chain uses TRBV7-6 and TRBJ2-1; TRBD1 matches at 8 bases. The V gene's germline CDR1 is SGHVS and CDR2 FNYEAQ. This CDR3 spans 14 amino acids. Trimming at V came to 4 bases and at J to 7 bases, leaving 6 bases not matched to a gene. CDR3 in DNA: TGTGCCAGCAGCTCCAGGACAGGGTCGAATGAGCAGTTCTTC. Its translation: CASSSRTGSNEQFF.

The rearrangement uses TRBV5-1 and TRBJ2-5; TRBD2 agrees at 9 bases. Germline assignment: CDR1 SGHRS and CDR2 YFSETQ. The CDR3 contains 16 residues. The J segment lost 4 bases and the V segment lost 0 bases, leaving 7 bases of the junction unmatched. The CDR3 sequence: CASSLALAGIGETQYF. The CDR3 DNA follows: TGCGCCAGCAGCTTGGCGCTAGCGGGGATAGGAGAGACCCAGTACTTC.

The chain has TRBV15 and TRBJ1-3; D gene unclear. Looked up from germline, CDR1 is LNHNV and CDR2 is YYDKDF (reference sequence). This CDR3 spans 16 amino acids. V was cut by 0 bases and J by 0 bases, with 9 bases left in between. The CDR3 DNA reads as TGTGCCACCAGCAGAGATGAGGAACACTCTGGAAACACCATATATTTT. It codes for CATSRDEEHSGNTIYF. Variable domain in full (rest from reference TRBV15 and TRBJ1-3): DAMVIQNPRYQVTQFGKPVTLSCSQTLNHNVMYWYQQKSSQAPKLLFHYYDKDFNNEADTPDNFQSRRPNTSFCFLDIRSPGLGDTAMYLCATSRDEEHSGNTIYFGEGSWLTVV.

The chain links TRBV30 to TRBJ2-1; 9 bases fit TRBD2. CDR3 length equals 18 residues. V lost 1 base and J lost 2; bases outside the gene matches: 12. Germline V gene data show CDR1 as GTSNPN and CDR2 as SVGIG (reference sequence). The CDR3 spells CAWSAPSGAAVTYNEQFF. CDR3 sequence (DNA): TGTGCCTGGAGTGCCCCTAGCGGGGCGGCCGTGACCTACAATGAGCAGTTCTTC. The complete variable domain, with remaining parts taken from reference TRBV30 and TRBJ2-1, reads SQTIHQWPATLVQPVGSPLSLECTVEGTSNPNLYWYRQAAGRGLQLLFYSVGIGQISSEVPQNLSASRPQDRQFILSSKKLLLSDSGFYLCAWSAPSGAAVTYNEQFFGPGTRLTVL.

This sequence joins TRBV7-8 and TRBJ2-5, with D perhaps matching TRBD2 (6 bases). Germline loops: CDR1 SGHVS, CDR2 FQNEAQ. V was trimmed by 1 base and J by 5 bases, leaving 14 bases between them. The CDR3 runs 15 residues. In DNA form, the CDR3 reads TGTGCCAGCAGCTTAGGACTAGGACGGGGGGAGACCCAGTACTTC. As protein: CASSLGLGRGETQYF.

This rearrangement joins TRBV5-1 to TRBJ1-1, with 7 bases aligning to TRBD1. Germline loops: CDR1 SGHRS, CDR2 YFSETQ. The CDR3 covers 14 residues. Germline trimming cut 0 bases from V and 5 bases from J; bases unmatched to any gene: 4. CDR3 in DNA: TGCGCCAGCAGCTTGGGACAGGGAGGAACTGAAGCTTTCTTT. Protein: CASSLGQGGTEAFF.

The chain uses TRBV6-5 and TRBJ1-5; no firm D call. Trimming cost V 6 bases and J 5 bases, with 14 bases left between them. The length of the CDR3 is 14 residues. CDR1 and CDR2 (germline): MNHEY, SVGAGI. In DNA, the CDR3 is TGTGCCAGCAGCCCCGCCGAGGGCTATCAGCCCCAGCATTTT. This gives the protein CASSPAEGYQPQHF.

This clone was observed a handful of times. This chain uses TRBV21-1 with TRBJ1-5. TRBV21-1 counts as a pseudogene. This CDR3 is 13 amino acids long. CDR3 DNA: TGTGCCAGCAGCCCAAGAGGCAATCAGCCCCAGCATTTT. Translated, it gives CASSPRGNQPQHF.

The chain has TRBV29-1 and TRBJ1-2, with D uncertain. CDR1 SQVTM and CDR2 ANQGSEA come from the germline V gene. With 4 bases removed from V and 1 base from J, the gap between germline ends came to 7 bases. The CDR3 is made up of 12 amino acids. The CDR3 DNA reads as TGCAGCGTTGTACAGAGTAACTATGGCTACACCTTC. Its protein product is CSVVQSNYGYTF.

The chain carries TRBV9 and TRBJ2-7; TRBD1 matches 8 bases. Trimming at V came to 3 bases and at J to 6 bases, leaving 11 bases not matched to a gene. Germline-derived CDR1 and CDR2 are SGDLS and YYNGEE. This CDR3 is 15 amino acids long. The DNA for the CDR3 is TGTGCCAGCAGCGCCGCCGGACAGGGCTTCGCCGAGCAGTACTTC. Amino acids: CASSAAGQGFAEQYF.

This chain uses TRBV5-1 with TRBJ2-5; perhaps TRBD2 as D (5 bases). The CDR3 contains 15 residues. V lost 4 bases and J 4 bases, leaving 17 bases between the germline ends. In germline, CDR1 is SGHRS, CDR2 YFSETQ. This CDR3 is CASSLDSSRGETQYF. CDR3 nucleotide sequence: TGCGCCAGCAGCCTCGACTCCTCCCGGGGAGAGACCCAGTACTTC.

The V call is TRBV2, the J call TRBJ1-5; D call uncertain. V dropped 3 bases and J dropped 7 bases, with 13 bases sitting between them. Germline CDR1 SNHLY, CDR2 FYNNEI. The CDR3 covers 14 residues. DNA of the CDR3: TGTGCCAGCAGTGATCGGGGTTTTAGGCAGCCCCAGCATTTT. It translates to CASSDRGFRQPQHF.

The CDR3 sequence: CASSTTSGSTDTQYF. The CDR3 DNA follows: TGTGCCAGCAGTACGACTAGCGGGTCCACAGATACGCAGTATTTT. This chain joins TRBV6-5 and TRBJ2-3, with 10 bases that match TRBD2. The junction had 4 bases not matched to a gene; V was cut back by 5 bases and J by 2 bases. The CDR3 contains 15 residues. The germline V gene encodes CDR1 MNHEY and CDR2 SVGAGI.

The rearrangement uses TRBV10-2 and TRBJ2-5; 14 bases are a match to TRBD2. The J call may be incorrect, as the DNA end agrees better with TRBJ2-7. The germline V gene has CDR1 WSHSY and CDR2 SAAADI. There are 15 residues in the CDR3. CDR3 nucleotide sequence: TGCGCCAGCAGCGGACTAGCGGGGGGCTCCTACGAGCAGTACTTC. This codes for CASSGLAGGSYEQYF.

The chain recombines TRBV7-2 with TRBJ1-2, with D unresolved. V lost 2 bases and J 7 bases, leaving 14 bases between the germline ends. This CDR3 spans 14 amino acids. CDR1 is SGHTA, CDR2 FQGNSA, per germline. CDR3 DNA sequence: TGTGCCAGCAGCTTACGGGGTACTTCCTCTGGCTACACCTTC. Protein sequence: CASSLRGTSSGYTF.

The chain carries TRBV27 and TRBJ1-5; D perhaps matches TRBD1 (6 bases). Germline CDR1 MNHEY, CDR2 SMNVEV (reference sequence). V was clipped by 5 bases and J by 7 bases, with 12 bases between them. This CDR3 has 13 residues. CDR3 amino acids: CASSPGVNQPQHF. In nucleotides, the CDR3 is TGTGCCAGCAGTCCAGGGGTTAACCAGCCCCAGCATTTT.

This sequence joins TRBV5-1 and TRBJ2-3; D remains unclear. Germline values: CDR1 SGHRS, CDR2 YFSETQ. The CDR3 sequence is 14 residues long. V was cut by 1 base and J by 2 bases, with 8 bases left in between. The CDR3 coding sequence is TGCGCCAGCAGCTTGTACCCAGACACAGATACGCAGTATTTT. Translation: CASSLYPDTDTQYF.

The sample holds a few counts of this clone. The chain carries TRBV2 and TRBJ2-6, with 8 bases identical to TRBD1. V was pared by 1 base and J by 0 bases, with 8 bases of the junction left unmatched. Germline CDR1 and CDR2: SNHLY and FYNNEI. The CDR3 is 19 residues long. The CDR3 loop reads CASSEEGQVGLSGANVLTF. The CDR3 DNA reads TGTGCCAGCAGTGAAGAGGGACAGGTGGGACTCTCTGGGGCCAACGTCCTGACTTTC.

The rearrangement uses TRBV10-3 and TRBJ2-3, with TRBD2 matching over 8 bases. Germline V gene sequence: CDR1 ENHRY, CDR2 SYGVKD. Unmatched junction bases numbered 6, after V lost 3 bases and J lost 4 bases. CDR3 size: 15 residues. The CDR3 sequence: CAISEGTRGADTQYF. Written as DNA, the CDR3 is TGTGCCATCAGTGAAGGGACTAGGGGTGCAGATACGCAGTATTTT.

This clone was found once. V gene TRBV7-2 combines with J gene TRBJ2-1, with 9 bases identical to TRBD2. The CDR3 is 16 amino acids. The germline CDR1 and CDR2 sequences are SGHTA and FQGNSA. Trimming removed 2 bases from V and 4 bases from J; junction bases left unmatched: 6. Here the CDR3 DNA reads TGTGCCAGCAGCTTAAAAGCGGGGGGCTCTTACAATGAGCAGTTCTTC. Protein sequence: CASSLKAGGSYNEQFF.

The chain is built from TRBV30 and TRBJ1-6; D might be TRBD1 (6 bases). CDR1 and CDR2 from the germline V gene are GTSNPN and SVGIG (reference sequence). CDR3 size: 15 residues. Trimming shortened V by 3 bases and J by 3 bases, and 12 bases separated the two germline ends. In DNA form, the CDR3 reads TGTGCCTGGAGCCAACAGGGATTCTATAATTCACCCCTCCACTTT. Protein sequence: CAWSQQGFYNSPLHF.

This chain connects TRBV5-1 to TRBJ1-1; possibly TRBD1 for D (5 bases). Germline CDR1 SGHRS, CDR2 YFSETQ. Trimming removed 4 bases from V and 1 base from J, with 14 bases in between. This CDR3 is 15 amino acids long. The CDR3 bases are TGCGCCAGCAGCCCTAGCGGGACGAGGAACACTGAAGCTTTCTTT. Encoded protein: CASSPSGTRNTEAFF.

The count of this clone is one. The chain has TRBV18 and TRBJ2-2, with 9 nucleotides matching TRBD1. This CDR3 is 17 amino acids long. CDR1 is KGHSH, CDR2 LQKENI, per germline. V shed 1 base and J 2 bases; nucleotides not matched to a gene: 5. CDR3 protein: CASSPQEQGANTGELFF. CDR3 DNA: TGTGCCAGCTCACCACAAGAACAGGGGGCTAACACCGGGGAGCTGTTTTTT.

The chain employs TRBV28 and TRBJ1-2; D is possibly TRBD1 (6 bases). V was cut by 3 bases and J by 7 bases, with 12 bases left in between. Germline CDR1 and CDR2: MDHEN and SYDVKM. CDR3 size: 13 residues. As DNA, the CDR3 is TGTGCCAGCAGTTTCAGACAGGACGTTGGCTACACCTTC. This translates into CASSFRQDVGYTF.

The V call is TRBV4-2, the J call TRBJ1-1; TRBD1 might be the D (5 bases). The CDR3 has 16 residues. The V end was cut by 0 bases, the J end by 3 bases, with 14 bases between. The germline V gene has CDR1 LGHNA and CDR2 YNFKEQ. This CDR3 is CASSQDAYGGYTEAFF. For the CDR3, the DNA is TGTGCCAGCAGCCAAGACGCATACGGGGGATACACTGAAGCTTTCTTT.